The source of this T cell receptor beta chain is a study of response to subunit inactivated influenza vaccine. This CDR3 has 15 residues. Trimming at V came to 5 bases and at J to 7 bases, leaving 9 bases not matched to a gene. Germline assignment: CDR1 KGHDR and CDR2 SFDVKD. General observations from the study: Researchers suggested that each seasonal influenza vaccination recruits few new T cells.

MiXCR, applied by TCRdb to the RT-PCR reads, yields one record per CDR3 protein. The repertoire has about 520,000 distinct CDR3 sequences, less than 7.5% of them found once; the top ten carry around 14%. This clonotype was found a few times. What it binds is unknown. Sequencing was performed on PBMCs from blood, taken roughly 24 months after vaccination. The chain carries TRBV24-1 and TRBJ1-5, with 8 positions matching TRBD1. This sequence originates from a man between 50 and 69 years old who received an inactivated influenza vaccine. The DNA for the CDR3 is TGTGCCACCAGTGGGTTCGGGACAGGAATCCAGCCCCAGCATTTT. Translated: CATSGFGTGIQPQHF.